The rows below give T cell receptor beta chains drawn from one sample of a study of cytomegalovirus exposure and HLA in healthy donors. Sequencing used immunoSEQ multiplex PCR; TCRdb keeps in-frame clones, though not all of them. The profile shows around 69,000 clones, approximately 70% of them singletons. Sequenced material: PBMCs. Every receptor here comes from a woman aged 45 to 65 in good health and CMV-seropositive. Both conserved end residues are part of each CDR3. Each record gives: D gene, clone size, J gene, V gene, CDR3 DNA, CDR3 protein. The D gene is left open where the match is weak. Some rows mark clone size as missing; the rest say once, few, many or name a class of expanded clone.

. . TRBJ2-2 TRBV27 TGTGCCAGCAGCCTAGCATCGAACACCGGGGAGCTGTTTTTT CASSLASNTGELFF
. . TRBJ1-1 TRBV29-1 TGCAGCGTTGTCGGGGAGGGGGGTTCTACTGAAGCTTTCTTT CSVVGEGGSTEAFF
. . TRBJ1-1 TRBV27 TGTGCCAGCAGGTTCGGGGGATCTGAAGCTTTCTTT CASRFGGSEAFF
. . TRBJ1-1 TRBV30 TGTGCCTGGAGTAGGAGGGGAGAGGGGACTGAAGCTTTCTTT CAWSRRGEGTEAFF
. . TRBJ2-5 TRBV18 TGTGCCAGTAACCGGGACATTCAAGAGACCCAGTACTTC CASNRDIQETQYF
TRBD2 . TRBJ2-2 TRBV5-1 TGCGCCAGCAGCGCCACTAGCGGGAGAAGTGGCGGGGAGCTGTTTTTT CASSATSGRSGGELFF
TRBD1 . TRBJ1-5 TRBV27 TGTGCCAGCAGTCCGGGACAGGGTCATTCTCAGCCCCAGCATTTT CASSPGQGHSQPQHF
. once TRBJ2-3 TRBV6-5 TGTGCCAGCAGTTTCAGCGATACTAGCACAGATACGCAGTATTTT CASSFSDTSTDTQYF
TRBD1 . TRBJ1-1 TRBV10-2 TGCGCCAGCAGACGGGACAGGGACACTGAAGCTTTCTTT CASRRDRDTEAFF
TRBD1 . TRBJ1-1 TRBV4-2 TGTGCCAGCAGCAAACTAGACAGGGCCTCCACCACTGAAGCTTTCTTT CASSKLDRASTTEAFF
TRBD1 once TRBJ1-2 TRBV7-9 TGTGCCAGCAGAACAGGGGAGAACTATGGCTACACCTTC CASRTGENYGYTF
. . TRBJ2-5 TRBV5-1 TGCGCCAGCAGCTTGGCCGGGGGAATAGGTACGGAGACCCAGTACTTC CASSLAGGIGTETQYF
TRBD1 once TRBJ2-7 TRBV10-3 TGTGCCATCAGTGATAGGGGGCAGAGCGAGCAGTACTTC CAISDRGQSEQYF
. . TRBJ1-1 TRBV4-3 TGCGCCAGCAGCCAAGAAGAGGGCTACAACACTGAAGCTTTCTTT CASSQEEGYNTEAFF
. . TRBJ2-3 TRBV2 TGTGCCAGCAGGATCAACAGGGATACGCAGTATTTT CASRINRDTQYF
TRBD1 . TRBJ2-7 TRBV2 TGTGCCAGCAGGCCCGGGACAGGGGTATTCGACGAGCAGTACTTC CASRPGTGVFDEQYF
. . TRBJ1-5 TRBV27 TGTGCCAGCAGATACGGGATGGCGCCAGGCAATAGCAATCAGCCCCAGCATTTT CASRYGMAPGNSNQPQHF
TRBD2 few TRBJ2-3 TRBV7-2 TGTGCCAGCAGCAACGGACTAGTCACAGATACGCAGTATTTT CASSNGLVTDTQYF
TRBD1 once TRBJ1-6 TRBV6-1 TGTGCCAGCCGGGGACAGGGAAGATACCCCCTCCACTTT CASRGQGRYPLHF
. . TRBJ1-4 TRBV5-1 TGCGCCAGCAGCTCGACCCAGGGAACTAATGAAAAACTGTTTTTT CASSSTQGTNEKLFF
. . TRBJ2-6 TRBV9 TGTGCCAGCAGCCCCACCTTGAGCCTCAACTCTGGGGCCAACGTCCTGACTTTC CASSPTLSLNSGANVLTF
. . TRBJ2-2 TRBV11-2 TGTGCCAGCAGCAATCAGGGGAATGGACCGACCGGGGAGCTGTTTTTT CASSNQGNGPTGELFF
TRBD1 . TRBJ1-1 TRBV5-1 TGCGCCAGCACCCCTTCCGGGACAGGGCACACTGAAGCTTTCTTT CASTPSGTGHTEAFF
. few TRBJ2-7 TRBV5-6 TGTGCCAGCAGCTTTGGACAGCCCTACGAGCAGTACTTC CASSFGQPYEQYF
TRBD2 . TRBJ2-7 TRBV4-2 TGTGCCAGCAGCCAAGGGGACGGGAGGACCTACGAGCAGTACTTC CASSQGDGRTYEQYF
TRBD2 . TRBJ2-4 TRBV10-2 TGCGCCAGCAGTGACCCAGCGGGAGTGGCCAAAAACATTCAGTACTTC CASSDPAGVAKNIQYF
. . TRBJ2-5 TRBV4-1 TGCGCCAGCAGCCCCGGTGGGCTGATCCAAGAGACCCAGTACTTC CASSPGGLIQETQYF
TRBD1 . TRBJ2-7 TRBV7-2 TGTGCCAGCAGCTTTATAAGTGGCGGGACAGGTTTTCCCTATGAGCAGTACTTC CASSFISGGTGFPYEQYF
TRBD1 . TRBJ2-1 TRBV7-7 TGTGCCAGCAGCCTAGGACAGGGGGCCTACAATGAGCAGTTCTTC CASSLGQGAYNEQFF
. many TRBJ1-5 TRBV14 TGTGCCAGCAGCCTGGGAGGGCTGGATCAGCCCCAGCATTTT CASSLGGLDQPQHF
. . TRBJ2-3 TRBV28 TGTGCCAGCAGTCGTCCCCACTCCACTGCGGGTGCTACAGATACGCAGTATTTT CASSRPHSTAGATDTQYF
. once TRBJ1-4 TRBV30 TGTGCCTGGAGTCCCCCCGGCGGGGGAAAACTGTTTTTT CAWSPPGGGKLFF
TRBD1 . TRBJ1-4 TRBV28 TGTGCCAGCAGTGAAACCGGGACAGGGGGGGTTAGTTTCAATGAAAAACTGTTTTTT CASSETGTGGVSFNEKLFF
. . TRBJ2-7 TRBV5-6 TGTGCCAGCAGCTTCGGTTACGAGCAGTACTTC CASSFGYEQYF
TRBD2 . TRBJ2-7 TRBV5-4 TGTGCCAGCAGCTTAGAGGGTAGCGGGAGAATCTACGAGCAGTACTTC CASSLEGSGRIYEQYF
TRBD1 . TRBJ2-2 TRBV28 TGTGCCAGCAGGACCGGACAGGGGAAGTTCGGGGAGCTGTTTTTT CASRTGQGKFGELFF
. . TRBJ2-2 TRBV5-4 TGTGCCAGCAGCTTGGGAGTTCAGCAGGCCGGGGAGCTGTTTTTT CASSLGVQQAGELFF
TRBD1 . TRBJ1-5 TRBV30 TGTGCCTGGAGTCTGGGACAGGGTGGCAATCAGCCCCAGCATTTT CAWSLGQGGNQPQHF
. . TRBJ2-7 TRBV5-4 TGTGCCAGCAGCTCAATGGGGGGGCCGGCCTACGAGCAGTACTTC CASSSMGGPAYEQYF